The present T cell receptor beta chain was sequenced within a study of T cell repertoires in cytomegalovirus infection. In this sample, this clonotype turned up a few times. Its antigen is undetermined. Each CDR3 protein is one row after TCRdb ran MiXCR on the reads. The repertoire has hundreds of thousands of distinct CDR3 sequences, about 33% of them found once; the top ten carry 17%. The CDR3 runs to 17 residues. Trimming cost V 7 bases and J 0 bases, with 16 bases left between them. CDR1 is MNHEY and CDR2 is SVGAGI in the germline V gene. This TCR derives from a human donor in good health (CMV status not recorded). Some clones in this sample may be carry-over from other donors' samples. Sample: cultured PBMCs, taken from culture after CMV antigen stimulation. The chain carries TRBV6-5 and TRBJ1-6; D call uncertain. CDR3 in DNA: TGTGCCAGCACCAACAGACCCACAAGCTCCTATAATTCACCCCTCCACTTT. Protein: CASTNRPTSSYNSPLHF.